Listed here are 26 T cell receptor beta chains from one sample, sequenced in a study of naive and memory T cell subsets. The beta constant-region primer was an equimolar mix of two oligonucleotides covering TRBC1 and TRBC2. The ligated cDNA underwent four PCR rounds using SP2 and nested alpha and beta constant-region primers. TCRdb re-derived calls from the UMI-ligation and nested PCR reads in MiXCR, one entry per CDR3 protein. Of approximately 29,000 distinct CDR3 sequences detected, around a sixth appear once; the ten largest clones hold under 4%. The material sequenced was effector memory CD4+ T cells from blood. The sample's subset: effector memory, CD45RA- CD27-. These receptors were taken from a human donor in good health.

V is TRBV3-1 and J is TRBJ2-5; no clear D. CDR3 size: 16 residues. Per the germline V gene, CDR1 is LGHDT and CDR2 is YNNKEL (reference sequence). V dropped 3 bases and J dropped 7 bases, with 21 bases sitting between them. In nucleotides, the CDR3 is TGTGCCAGCAGCCACGCCCGATCTCCGGCCTCCTTGACCCAGTACTTC. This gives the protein CASSHARSPASLTQYF.

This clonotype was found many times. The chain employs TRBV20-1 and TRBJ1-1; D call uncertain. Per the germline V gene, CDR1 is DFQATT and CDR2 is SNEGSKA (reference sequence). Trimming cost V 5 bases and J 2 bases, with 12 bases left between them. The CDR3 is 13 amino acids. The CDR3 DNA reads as TGCAGTGCTTCCGTCGGGAGCAACACTGAAGCTTTCTTT. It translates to CSASVGSNTEAFF.

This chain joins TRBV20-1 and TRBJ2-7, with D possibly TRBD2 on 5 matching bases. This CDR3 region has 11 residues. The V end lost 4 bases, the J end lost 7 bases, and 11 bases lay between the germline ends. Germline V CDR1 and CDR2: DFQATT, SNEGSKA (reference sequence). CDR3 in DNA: TGCAGTGCTAAACGGACGGGGGAGCAGTACTTC. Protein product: CSAKRTGEQYF.

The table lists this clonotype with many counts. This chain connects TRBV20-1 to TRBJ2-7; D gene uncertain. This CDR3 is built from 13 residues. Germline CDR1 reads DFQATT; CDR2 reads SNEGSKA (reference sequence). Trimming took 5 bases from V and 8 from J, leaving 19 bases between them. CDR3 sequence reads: CSALGWSGFQQYF. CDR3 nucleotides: TGCAGTGCTCTCGGCTGGAGTGGATTTCAGCAGTACTTC.

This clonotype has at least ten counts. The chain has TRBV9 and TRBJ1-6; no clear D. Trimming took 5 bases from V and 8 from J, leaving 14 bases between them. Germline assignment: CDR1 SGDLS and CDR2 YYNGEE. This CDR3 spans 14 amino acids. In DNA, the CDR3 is TGTGCCAGCAGATCAGGAGTTAGTGATTCACCCCTCCACTTT. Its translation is CASRSGVSDSPLHF.

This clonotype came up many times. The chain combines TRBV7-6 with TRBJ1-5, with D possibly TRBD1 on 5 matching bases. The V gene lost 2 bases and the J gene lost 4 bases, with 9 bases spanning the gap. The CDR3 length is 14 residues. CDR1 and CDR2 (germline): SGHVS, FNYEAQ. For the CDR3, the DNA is TGTGCCAGCAGCTTAAGTCCAGGGAATCAGCCCCAGCATTTT. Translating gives CASSLSPGNQPQHF.

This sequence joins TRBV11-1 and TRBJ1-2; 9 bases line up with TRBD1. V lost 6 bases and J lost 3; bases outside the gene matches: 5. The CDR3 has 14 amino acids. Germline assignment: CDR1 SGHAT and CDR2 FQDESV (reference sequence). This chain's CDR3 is CASSPGQGDYGYTF. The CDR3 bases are TGTGCCAGCAGTCCGGGACAGGGCGACTATGGCTACACCTTC.

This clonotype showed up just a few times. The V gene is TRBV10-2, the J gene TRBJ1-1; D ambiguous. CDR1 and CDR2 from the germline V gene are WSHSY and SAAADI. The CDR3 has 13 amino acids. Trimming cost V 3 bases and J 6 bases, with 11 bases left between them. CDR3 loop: CASSEGPPSEAFF. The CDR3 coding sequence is TGCGCCAGCAGTGAAGGGCCCCCTTCTGAAGCTTTCTTT.

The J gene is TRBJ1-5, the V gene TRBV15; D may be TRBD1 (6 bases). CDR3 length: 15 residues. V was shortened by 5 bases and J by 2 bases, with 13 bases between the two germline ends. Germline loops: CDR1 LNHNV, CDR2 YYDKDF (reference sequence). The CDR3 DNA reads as TGTGCCACCAGCGAGGGGGGGGTGCGCAATCAGCCCCAGCATTTT. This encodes CATSEGGVRNQPQHF.

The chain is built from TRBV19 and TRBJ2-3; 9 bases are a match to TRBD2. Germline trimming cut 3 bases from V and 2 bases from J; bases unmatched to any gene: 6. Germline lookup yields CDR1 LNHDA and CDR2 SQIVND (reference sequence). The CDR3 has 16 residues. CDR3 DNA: TGTGCCAGTAGTATGGCCCTAGCGGGGTCCACAGATACGCAGTATTTT. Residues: CASSMALAGSTDTQYF.

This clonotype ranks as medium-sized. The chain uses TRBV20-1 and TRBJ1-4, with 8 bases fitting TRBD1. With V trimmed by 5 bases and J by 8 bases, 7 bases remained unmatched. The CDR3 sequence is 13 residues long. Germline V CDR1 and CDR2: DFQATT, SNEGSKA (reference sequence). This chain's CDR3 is CSAFGQGREKLFF. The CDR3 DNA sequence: TGCAGTGCTTTCGGACAGGGTAGAGAAAAACTGTTTTTT.

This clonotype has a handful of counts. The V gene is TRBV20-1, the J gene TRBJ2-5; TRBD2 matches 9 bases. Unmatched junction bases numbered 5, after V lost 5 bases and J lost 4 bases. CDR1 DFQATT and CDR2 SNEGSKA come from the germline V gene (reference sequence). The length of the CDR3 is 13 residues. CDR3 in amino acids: CSAPGLAGETQYF. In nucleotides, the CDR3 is TGCAGTGCTCCGGGACTAGCTGGAGAGACCCAGTACTTC.

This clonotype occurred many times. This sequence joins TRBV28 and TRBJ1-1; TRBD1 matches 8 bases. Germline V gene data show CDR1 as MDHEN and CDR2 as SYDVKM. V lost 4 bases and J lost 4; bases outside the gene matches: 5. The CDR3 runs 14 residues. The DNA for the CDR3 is TGTGCCAGCAGTTGGCAGGGGGCAAGCACTGAAGCTTTCTTT. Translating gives CASSWQGASTEAFF.

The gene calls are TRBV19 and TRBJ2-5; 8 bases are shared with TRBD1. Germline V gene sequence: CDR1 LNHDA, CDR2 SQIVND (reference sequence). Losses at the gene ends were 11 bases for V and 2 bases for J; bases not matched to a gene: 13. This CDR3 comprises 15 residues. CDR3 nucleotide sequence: TGTGCCGTTGCCGGGACAGGCGGAGGTCAAGAGACCCAGTACTTC. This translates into CAVAGTGGGQETQYF. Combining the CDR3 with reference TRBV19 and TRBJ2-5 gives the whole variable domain DGGITQSPKYLFRKEGQNVTLSCEQNLNHDAMYWYRQDPGQGLRLIYYSQIVNDFQKGDIAEGYSVSREKKESFPLTVTSAQKNPTAFYLCAVAGTGGGQETQYFGPGTRLLVL.

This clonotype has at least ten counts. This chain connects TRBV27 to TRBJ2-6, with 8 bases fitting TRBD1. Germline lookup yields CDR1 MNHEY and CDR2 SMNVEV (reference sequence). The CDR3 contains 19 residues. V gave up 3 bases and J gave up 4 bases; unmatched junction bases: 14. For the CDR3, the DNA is TGTGCCAGCAGTTTTAAGAGGACAGGGCCGTTGGGAGGGGCCAACGTCCTGACTTTC. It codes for CASSFKRTGPLGGANVLTF.

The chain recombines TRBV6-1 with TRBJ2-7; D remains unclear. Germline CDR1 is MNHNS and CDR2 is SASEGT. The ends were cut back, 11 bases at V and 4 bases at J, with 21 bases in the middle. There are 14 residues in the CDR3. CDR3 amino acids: CAGGIRTKGYEQYF. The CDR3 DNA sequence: TGTGCCGGCGGTATCCGGACCAAAGGGTACGAGCAGTACTTC.

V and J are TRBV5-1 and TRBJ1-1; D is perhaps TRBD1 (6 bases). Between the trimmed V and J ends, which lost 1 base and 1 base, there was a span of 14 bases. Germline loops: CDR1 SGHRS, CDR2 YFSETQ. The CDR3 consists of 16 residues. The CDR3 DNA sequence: TGCGCCAGCAGCTTGTCGGGCATGACAGGGAACACTGAAGCTTTCTTT. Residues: CASSLSGMTGNTEAFF.

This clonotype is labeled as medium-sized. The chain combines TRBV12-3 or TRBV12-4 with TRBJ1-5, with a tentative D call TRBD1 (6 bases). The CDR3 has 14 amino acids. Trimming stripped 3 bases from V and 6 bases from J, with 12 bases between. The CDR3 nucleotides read TGTGCCAGCAGTTTCTCAGGGGCGGTTCAGCCCCAGCATTTT. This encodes CASSFSGAVQPQHF.

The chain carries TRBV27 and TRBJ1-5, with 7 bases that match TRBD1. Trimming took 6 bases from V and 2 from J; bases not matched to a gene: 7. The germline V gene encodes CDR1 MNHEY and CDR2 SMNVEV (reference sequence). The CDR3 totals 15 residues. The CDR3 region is CASSPQGLGNQPQHF. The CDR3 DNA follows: TGTGCCAGCAGCCCACAGGGGCTAGGCAATCAGCCCCAGCATTTT.

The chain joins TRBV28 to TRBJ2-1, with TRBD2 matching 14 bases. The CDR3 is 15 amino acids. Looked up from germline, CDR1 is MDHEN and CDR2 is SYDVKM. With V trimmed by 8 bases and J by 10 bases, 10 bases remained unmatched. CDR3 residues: CASGKGTSGSREQFF. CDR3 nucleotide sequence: TGTGCCAGCGGAAAGGGGACTAGCGGGAGCCGGGAGCAGTTCTTC.

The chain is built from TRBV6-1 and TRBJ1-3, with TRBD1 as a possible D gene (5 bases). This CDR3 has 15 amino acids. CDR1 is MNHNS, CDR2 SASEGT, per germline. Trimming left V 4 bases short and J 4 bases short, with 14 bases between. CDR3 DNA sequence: TGTGCCAGCAGTGGGGAGGGGAGTTCGGGAAACACCATATATTTT. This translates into CASSGEGSSGNTIYF.

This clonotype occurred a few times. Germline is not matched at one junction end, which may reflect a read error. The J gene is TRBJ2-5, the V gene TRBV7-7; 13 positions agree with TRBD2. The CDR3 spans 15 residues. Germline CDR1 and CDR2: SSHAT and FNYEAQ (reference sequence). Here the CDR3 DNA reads TGTGCTAGCAGCACACTAGCGGGAGGGGGCGAGACCCAGTACTTC. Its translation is CASSTLAGGGETQYF.

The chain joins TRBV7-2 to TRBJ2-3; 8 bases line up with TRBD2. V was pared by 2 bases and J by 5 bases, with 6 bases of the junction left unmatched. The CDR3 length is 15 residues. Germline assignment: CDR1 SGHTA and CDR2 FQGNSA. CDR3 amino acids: CASSLNGRGVDTQYF. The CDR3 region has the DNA TGTGCCAGCAGCTTAAACGGGAGGGGAGTAGATACGCAGTATTTT.

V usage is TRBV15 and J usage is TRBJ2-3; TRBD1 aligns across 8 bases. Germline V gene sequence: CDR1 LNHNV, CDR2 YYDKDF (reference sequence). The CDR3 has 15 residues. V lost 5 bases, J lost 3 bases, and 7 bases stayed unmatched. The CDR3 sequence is CATSGRGRGTDTQYF. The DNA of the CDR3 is TGTGCCACCAGCGGCAGGGGGCGCGGGACAGATACGCAGTATTTT.

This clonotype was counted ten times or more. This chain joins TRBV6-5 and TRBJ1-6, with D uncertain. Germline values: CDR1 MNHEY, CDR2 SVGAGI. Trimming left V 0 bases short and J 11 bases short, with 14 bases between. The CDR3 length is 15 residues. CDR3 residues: CASSYSVRTETPLHF. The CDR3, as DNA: TGTGCCAGCAGTTACTCGGTGAGGACGGAAACACCCCTCCACTTT.

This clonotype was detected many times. The CDR3 nucleotides are TGTGCCACCAGTGACCCCTTAAGCAATGAGCAGTTCTTC. This translates into CATSDPLSNEQFF. This rearrangement joins TRBV24-1 to TRBJ2-1, with D uncertain. The V and J ends lost 4 bases and 6 bases respectively, with 9 bases between them. Germline V gene data show CDR1 as KGHDR and CDR2 as SFDVKD. The CDR3 is 13 amino acids.